The 5 T cell receptor beta chains below come from one sample, sequenced in a study of T-cell reconstitution after alpha-beta-depleted transplantation in children. The TCRbeta library was prepared with unique molecular identifiers. Using its own MiXCR run on the PCR reads, TCRdb lists one record per CDR3 protein. In the table there are about 460,000 distinct CDR3 sequences, around 12% of which are singletons. The sequencing used PBMCs from the stem cell graft donor, collected from the stem cell graft. Every receptor here comes from a human donor who donated a stem cell graft to a child with combined immunodeficiency.

This chain connects TRBV12-3 or TRBV12-4 to TRBJ2-5, with 7 positions matching TRBD1. The CDR3 extends over 13 amino acids. The J segment lost 2 bases and the V segment lost 8 bases, leaving 5 bases of the junction unmatched. In DNA form, the CDR3 reads TGTGCCAGCTCCAGGGGGATGCAAGAGACCCAGTACTTC. Residues: CASSRGMQETQYF.

The chain combines TRBV29-1 with TRBJ2-1, with 10 bases that match TRBD2. The J segment lost 3 bases and the V segment lost 7 bases, leaving 3 bases of the junction unmatched. The CDR3 runs 13 residues. Germline lookup yields CDR1 SQVTM and CDR2 ANQGSEA. The CDR3 coding sequence is TGCAGCGGTCTAGCGGGAGACTACAATGAGCAGTTCTTC. This codes for CSGLAGDYNEQFF.

This CDR3 reads CASSLGSTSTDTQYF. Written as DNA, the CDR3 is TGTGCCAGCAGTTTAGGCTCAACCAGCACAGATACGCAGTATTTT. The V call is TRBV12-3 or TRBV12-4, the J call TRBJ2-3; D not resolved. V was pared by 1 base and J by 0 bases, with 8 bases between. This CDR3 spans 15 amino acids.

This clonotype was detected a few times. The genes are TRBV29-1 and TRBJ2-1, with D perhaps TRBD2 (5 bases). Looked up from germline, CDR1 is SQVTM and CDR2 is ANQGSEA. The CDR3 covers 12 residues. V dropped 2 bases and J dropped 4 bases, with 6 bases sitting between them. CDR3 loop: CSVEWEYNEQFF. In nucleotides, the CDR3 is TGCAGCGTTGAATGGGAGTACAATGAGCAGTTCTTC.

The chain carries TRBV4-1 and TRBJ2-1; D remains unclear. Trimming took 0 bases from V and 10 from J, leaving 7 bases between them. The CDR3 covers 12 residues. Germline V lookup: CDR1 MGHRA, CDR2 YSYEKL. Here the CDR3 DNA reads TGCGCCAGCAGCCAAGAGAATTGGGAGCAGTTCTTC. Its translation: CASSQENWEQFF.